This is a list of T cell receptor beta chains from one sample in a study of identical twins. TCRdb fed the 5' RACE reads into MiXCR, producing one record per CDR3 protein. The repertoire holds around 680,000 distinct CDR3 sequences, with 8.6% as singletons. These data also formed part of another study, on yellow fever vaccine responses in identical twins.

What was sequenced was PBMCs. Receptor source: a woman under 30 in good health. The CDR3 runs from the conserved cysteine through the conserved F or W. The D gene is left open where the match is weak. Some rows mark clone size as missing; the rest say once, few, many or name a class of expanded clone.

NA | TRBJ2-2 | TRBV6-2/TRBV6-3 | NA | CASSSGRGSTGELFF | TGTGCCAGCAGTTCCGGAAGAGGGTCCACCGGGGAGCTGTTTTTT
NA | TRBJ2-2 | TRBV5-1 | many | CASSSPSNTGELFF | TGCGCCAGCAGCTCCCCATCAAACACCGGGGAGCTGTTTTTT
TRBD2 | TRBJ2-3 | TRBV20-1 | NA | CSASFGGGTDTQYF | TGCAGTGCTAGTTTCGGGGGGGGCACAGATACGCAGTATTTT
NA | TRBJ2-7 | TRBV18 | few | CASSPTGKRYEQYF | TGTGCCAGCTCACCTACAGGGAAGCGCTACGAGCAGTACTTC
NA | TRBJ1-3 | TRBV6-1 | few | CASNRVSGNTIYF | TGTGCCAGCAATCGGGTCTCTGGAAACACCATATATTTT
TRBD2 | TRBJ2-3 | TRBV11-2 | many | CASSRTNIAGGQGRDTQYF | TGTGCCAGCAGCCGGACCAATATAGCGGGAGGTCAAGGACGAGATACGCAGTATTTT
TRBD1 | TRBJ2-3 | TRBV20-1 | many | CSAAPDRASTDTQYF | TGCAGTGCCGCCCCCGACAGGGCTAGCACAGATACGCAGTATTTT
TRBD2 | TRBJ2-1 | TRBV11-2 | NA | CASSLWGGGAPNSYNEQFF | TGTGCCAGCAGCTTATGGGGCGGGGGGGCCCCGAACTCCTACAATGAGCAGTTCTTC
TRBD1 | TRBJ1-6 | TRBV6-1 | NA | CASRIGQGGSPLHF | TGTGCCAGCAGGATAGGACAGGGGGGTTCACCCCTCCACTTT
NA | TRBJ1-1 | TRBV29-1 | few | CSVETGMNTEAFF | TGCAGCGTGGAAACAGGGATGAACACTGAAGCTTTCTTT
TRBD2 | TRBJ2-1 | TRBV10-3 | few | CAIRDLSGSSYNEQFF | TGTGCCATCAGGGACCTTAGCGGGAGCTCCTACAATGAGCAGTTCTTC
NA | TRBJ2-5 | TRBV5-4 | many | CASSLQGVVETQYF | TGTGCCAGCAGCTTGCAAGGGGTCGTGGAGACCCAGTACTTC
NA | TRBJ1-1 | TRBV7-2 | many | CASSMGLLNTEAFF | TGTGCCAGCAGTATGGGTTTACTGAACACTGAAGCTTTCTTT
NA | TRBJ2-3 | TRBV21-1 | NA | CASSKLGDTQYF | TGTGCCAGCAGCAAGTTAGGAGATACGCAGTATTTT
NA | TRBJ2-1 | TRBV7-9 | many | CASSLAPGGGEQFF | TGTGCCAGCAGCTTAGCTCCAGGAGGGGGTGAGCAGTTCTTC
NA | TRBJ2-7 | TRBV6-2/TRBV6-3 | many | CAIGTLSYEQYF | TGTGCCATCGGGACCCTCTCCTACGAGCAGTACTTC
TRBD2 | TRBJ2-3 | TRBV15 | many | CATSRDHLAGATDTQYF | TGTGCCACCAGCAGAGATCACCTAGCGGGGGCCACAGATACGCAGTATTTT
TRBD2 | TRBJ2-2 | TRBV6-1 | NA | CASIKRRETGELFF | TGTGCCAGCATCAAAAGGCGGGAGACCGGGGAGCTGTTTTTT
NA | TRBJ2-3 | TRBV6-2/TRBV6-3 | few | CASDSASQVSTDTQYF | TGTGCCAGCGATTCCGCTTCCCAGGTTTCCACAGATACGCAGTATTTT
NA | TRBJ2-2 | TRBV12-3/TRBV12-4 | NA | CASSWPGRLNTGELFF | TGTGCCAGCAGTTGGCCGGGACGGTTGAACACCGGGGAGCTGTTTTTT
NA | TRBJ2-3 | TRBV10-3 | many | CAIKAGADTQYF | TGTGCCATCAAGGCGGGTGCAGATACGCAGTATTTT
NA | TRBJ1-2 | TRBV29-1 | few | CSVSDGRYGYTF | TGCAGCGTTAGCGACGGCCGCTATGGCTACACCTTC
TRBD2 | TRBJ2-4 | TRBV2 | NA | CASSVGLAGGLAKNIQYF | TGTGCCAGCAGTGTCGGATTAGCGGGAGGCCTAGCCAAAAACATTCAGTACTTC
NA | TRBJ2-3 | TRBV20-1 | few | CSTSGRSTDTQYF | TGCAGTACCTCGGGGAGAAGCACAGATACGCAGTATTTT
TRBD1 | TRBJ1-1 | TRBV11-2 | NA | CASSPSTGEGTEAFF | TGTGCCAGCAGCCCCTCGACAGGGGAGGGCACTGAAGCTTTCTTT
NA | TRBJ2-2 | TRBV20-1 | few | CSARGVNTGELFF | TGCAGTGCTAGAGGGGTGAACACCGGGGAGCTGTTTTTT
NA | TRBJ2-3 | TRBV20-1 | NA | CSAPHTDTQYF | TGCAGTGCCCCACACACAGATACGCAGTATTTT
NA | TRBJ2-1 | TRBV11-2 | few | CASSLGSSFNEQFF | TGTGCCAGCAGCTTAGGCTCCTCTTTCAATGAGCAGTTCTTC
NA | TRBJ2-3 | TRBV12-5 | NA | CASGLVLGDTQYF | TGTGCTAGTGGTTTGGTACTTGGGGATACGCAGTATTTT
NA | TRBJ2-3 | TRBV6-1 | NA | CASSTARTPTDTQYF | TGTGCCAGCAGTACAGCCCGGACACCCACAGATACGCAGTATTTT
NA | TRBJ1-1 | TRBV6-2/TRBV6-3 | NA | CASGQSRKMNTEAFF | TGTGCCAGCGGTCAGAGCAGAAAGATGAACACTGAAGCTTTCTTT
NA | TRBJ2-3 | TRBV10-3 | many | CAISERQMGTDTQYF | TGTGCCATCAGTGAACGGCAGATGGGCACAGATACGCAGTATTTT
NA | TRBJ2-4 | TRBV4-1 | NA | CASSQDTPGHETLAKNIQYF | TGCGCCAGCAGCCAAGATACTCCGGGACACGAGACGTTAGCCAAAAACATTCAGTACTTC
NA | TRBJ2-3 | TRBV28 | few | CASRGLQTLGDTQYF | TGTGCCAGCAGAGGACTCCAAACTCTGGGAGATACGCAGTATTTT
TRBD1 | TRBJ2-7 | TRBV20-1 | NA | CSADTPTGTVGEQYF | TGCAGTGCCGACACACCGACAGGGACGGTTGGCGAGCAGTACTTC
TRBD2 | TRBJ2-5 | TRBV20-1 | many | CSAETSGLAEETQYF | TGCAGTGCCGAAACCTCGGGACTAGCGGAAGAGACCCAGTACTTC
TRBD1 | TRBJ2-6 | TRBV19 | few | CASSIDAGQGLPKSSGANVLTF | TGTGCCAGTAGTATAGACGCGGGACAGGGTCTACCAAAGAGCTCTGGGGCCAACGTCCTGACTTTC
NA | TRBJ2-7 | TRBV5-1 | few | CASSLAGGIHEQYF | TGCGCCAGCAGCTTGGCTGGGGGTATCCACGAGCAGTACTTC
TRBD1 | TRBJ2-1 | TRBV27 | NA | CASSPGDRGGNEQFF | TGTGCCAGCAGTCCAGGGGACAGGGGAGGCAATGAGCAGTTCTTC
NA | TRBJ1-1 | TRBV12-3/TRBV12-4 | many | CASSLEGDTEAFF | TGTGCCAGCAGTTTGGAGGGGGACACTGAAGCTTTCTTT
TRBD1 | TRBJ1-2 | TRBV4-1 | few | CASSQEAGGSGYTF | TGCGCCAGCAGCCAAGAGGCAGGGGGCAGTGGCTACACCTTC
NA | TRBJ2-3 | TRBV13 | NA | CASSLAVVGDTQYF | TGTGCCAGCAGCTTAGCGGTAGTGGGTGATACGCAGTATTTT
NA | TRBJ2-7 | TRBV6-1 | few | CASRTPRRPYEQYF | TGTGCCAGCAGGACCCCGAGACGCCCCTACGAGCAGTACTTC
TRBD2 | TRBJ2-7 | TRBV7-2 | NA | CASSAASGKYSEQYF | TGTGCCAGCAGCGCTGCTAGCGGGAAGTATTCCGAGCAGTACTTC
NA | TRBJ2-2 | TRBV29-1 | few | CSVRTDGTGELFF | TGCAGCGTTCGAACTGACGGGACCGGGGAGCTGTTTTTT
NA | TRBJ1-1 | TRBV20-1 | many | CSAFPGRGNTEAFF | TGCAGTGCTTTCCCTGGAAGGGGTAACACTGAAGCTTTCTTT
NA | TRBJ2-1 | TRBV6-5 | few | CASTKGSSEQFF | TGTGCCAGCACCAAGGGGAGTAGTGAGCAGTTCTTC
TRBD2 | TRBJ2-3 | TRBV20-1 | few | CSARDGTSGSILEDTQYF | TGCAGTGCTAGAGACGGGACTAGCGGGAGCATACTGGAAGATACGCAGTATTTT
TRBD1 | TRBJ2-3 | TRBV7-9 | many | CASSFMPGQGLTDTQYF | TGTGCCAGCAGCTTTATGCCGGGACAGGGGTTAACAGATACGCAGTATTTT
NA | TRBJ2-5 | TRBV6-5 | few | CASSYSRSRGVIRETQYF | TGTGCCAGCAGTTACTCGAGGTCTCGCGGGGTGATTAGGGAGACCCAGTACTTC
TRBD1 | TRBJ2-2 | TRBV12-3/TRBV12-4 | many | CASGSSGGNTGELFF | TGTGCCAGCGGGTCGTCAGGGGGGAACACCGGGGAGCTGTTTTTT
TRBD2 | TRBJ2-1 | TRBV7-3 | NA | CASSLAGTSGGYEQFF | TGTGCCAGCAGCTTGGCCGGGACTAGCGGGGGCTATGAGCAGTTCTTC
NA | TRBJ1-2 | TRBV29-1 | many | CSVEISGGLINYGYTF | TGCAGCGTTGAAATCTCAGGCGGACTAATAAATTATGGCTACACCTTC